The TCR beta chain described here comes from a study of shared clonotypes between healthy human individuals. Background on the study: Researchers drew samples from two women and a few men aged 18 to 49. Overall study results and limits: Non-shared clonotypes showed lower generation probabilities than clonotypes common to all four donors.

Details on this clone: Its antigen is not known.

Some clones are missing from TCRdb's copy, which holds only in-frame ones; the method was immunoSEQ multiplex PCR. The table includes some 2,100,000 clones, around 95% detected once. From germline, CDR1 is SNHLY and CDR2 FYNNEI. The CDR3 extends over 13 amino acids. V was pared by 8 bases and J by 5 bases, with 12 bases between. This receptor was taken from a man younger than 35 in good health. The chain combines TRBV2 with TRBJ2-2; D remains ambiguous. What was sequenced was naive CD4+ T cells sorted from blood. Specified subset: CD45RA+ positively selected. DNA for the CDR3: TGTGCCAGCCATTATAGTCGGACCGGGGAGCTGTTTTTT. Encoded protein: CASHYSRTGELFF.